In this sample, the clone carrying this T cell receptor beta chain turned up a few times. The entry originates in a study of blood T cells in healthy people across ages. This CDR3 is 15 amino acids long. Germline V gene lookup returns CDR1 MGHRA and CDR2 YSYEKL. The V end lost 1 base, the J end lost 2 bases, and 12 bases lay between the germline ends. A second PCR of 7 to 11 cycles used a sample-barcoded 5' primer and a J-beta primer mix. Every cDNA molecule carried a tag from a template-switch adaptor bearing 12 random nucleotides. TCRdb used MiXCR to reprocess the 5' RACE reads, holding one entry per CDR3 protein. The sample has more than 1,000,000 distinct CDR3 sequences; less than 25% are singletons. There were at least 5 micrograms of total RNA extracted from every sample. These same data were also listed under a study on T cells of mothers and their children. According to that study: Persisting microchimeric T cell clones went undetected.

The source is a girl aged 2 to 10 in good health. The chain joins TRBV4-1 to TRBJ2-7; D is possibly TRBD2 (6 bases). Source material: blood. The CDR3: CASSQGARGTYEQYF. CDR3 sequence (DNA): TGCGCCAGCAGCCAAGGAGCACGGGGGACCTACGAGCAGTACTTC.